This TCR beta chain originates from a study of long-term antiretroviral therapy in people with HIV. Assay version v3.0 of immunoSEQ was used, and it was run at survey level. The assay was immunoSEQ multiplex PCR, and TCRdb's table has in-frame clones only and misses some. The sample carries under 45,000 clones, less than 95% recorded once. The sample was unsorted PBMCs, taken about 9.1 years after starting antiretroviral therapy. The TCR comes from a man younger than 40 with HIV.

The CDR3 region is CASRPPGGQEAHSSGNTIYF. Written as DNA, the CDR3 is TGTGCCAGCAGGCCACCGGGGGGACAGGAGGCCCACAGCTCTGGAAACACCATATATTTT. The chain is built from TRBV28 and TRBJ1-3; 8 bases match TRBD1. The germline CDR1 and CDR2 sequences are MDHEN and SYDVKM. There are 20 residues in the CDR3. V trimming: 6 bases; J trimming: 0 bases; junction bases outside the gene matches: 19.